This T cell receptor beta chain appears in the sequencing data of a study of cytomegalovirus exposure and HLA in healthy donors. Clones were sequenced by immunoSEQ multiplex PCR, and TCRdb holds only the in-frame ones, with some missing. Of 100,000 to 120,000 clones in the sample, roughly 90% were seen once. CDR1 SGHRS and CDR2 YFSETQ come from the germline V gene. V lost 2 bases to trimming and J lost 7 bases; unmatched junction nucleotides: 5. The CDR3 extends over 14 amino acids. Study observations and caveats: TCR beta chains numbering more than 150 were designated cytomegalovirus-associated.

In regard to this clone: What it binds is unknown.

Input material: PBMCs. V usage is TRBV5-1 and J usage is TRBJ2-2; 7 bases are a match to TRBD2. This clonotype was obtained from a woman aged 25 to 45 in good health and CMV-seropositive. CDR3 loop: CASSFWTRSGELFF. DNA of the CDR3: TGCGCCAGCAGCTTCTGGACTAGGAGCGGGGAGCTGTTTTTT.